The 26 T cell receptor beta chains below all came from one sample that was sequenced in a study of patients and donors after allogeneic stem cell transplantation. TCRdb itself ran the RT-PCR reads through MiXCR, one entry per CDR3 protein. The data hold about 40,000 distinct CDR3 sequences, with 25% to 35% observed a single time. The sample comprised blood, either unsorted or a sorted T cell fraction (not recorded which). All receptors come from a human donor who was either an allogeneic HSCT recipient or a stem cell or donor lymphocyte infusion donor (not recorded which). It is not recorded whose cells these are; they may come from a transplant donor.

In DNA form, the CDR3 reads TGCGCCAGCAGCCCTGGGGAACAGGTCAATCAGCCCCAGCATTTT. Its translation: CASSPGEQVNQPQHF. The rearrangement joins TRBV5-1 to TRBJ1-5, with D possibly being TRBD1 (5 bases). Germline-derived CDR1 and CDR2 are SGHRS and YFSETQ. There are 15 residues in the CDR3. Trimming took 4 bases from V and 3 from J, leaving 14 bases between them.

CDR3 nucleotides: TGTGCCAGCAGCTTAGGACGTGGACAGGACTATGGCTACACCTTC. Translating gives CASSLGRGQDYGYTF. The chain combines TRBV7-9 with TRBJ1-2; 7 positions match TRBD1. V was clipped by 1 base and J by 3 bases; unmatched bases: 5. The CDR3 runs to 15 residues. The germline V gene encodes CDR1 SEHNR and CDR2 FQNEAQ (reference sequence).

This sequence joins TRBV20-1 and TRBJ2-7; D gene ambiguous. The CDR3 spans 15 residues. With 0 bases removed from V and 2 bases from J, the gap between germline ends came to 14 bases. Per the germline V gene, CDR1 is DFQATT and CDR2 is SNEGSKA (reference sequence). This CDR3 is CSARDLGSIAYEQYF. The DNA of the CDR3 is TGCAGTGCTAGAGATCTAGGATCAATCGCCTACGAGCAGTACTTC.

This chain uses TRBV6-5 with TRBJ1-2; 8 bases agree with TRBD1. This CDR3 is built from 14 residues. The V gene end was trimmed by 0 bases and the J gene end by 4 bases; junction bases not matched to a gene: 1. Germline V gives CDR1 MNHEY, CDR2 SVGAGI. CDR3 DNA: TGTGCCAGCAGTTACTCAACAGGGGGCTATGGCTACACCTTC. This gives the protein CASSYSTGGYGYTF.

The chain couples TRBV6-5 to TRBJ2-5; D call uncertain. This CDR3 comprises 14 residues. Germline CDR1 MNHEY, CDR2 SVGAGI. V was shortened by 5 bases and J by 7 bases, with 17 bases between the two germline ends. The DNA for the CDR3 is TGTGCCAGCAGTCCGCCGACCTCACGAGGGACCCAGTACTTC. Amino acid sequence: CASSPPTSRGTQYF.

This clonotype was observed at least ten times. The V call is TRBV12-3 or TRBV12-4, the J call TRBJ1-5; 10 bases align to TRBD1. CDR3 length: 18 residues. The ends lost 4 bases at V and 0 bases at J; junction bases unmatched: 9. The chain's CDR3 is CASSSGQGVDYSNQPQHF. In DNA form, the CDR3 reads TGTGCCAGCAGTTCAGGACAGGGGGTGGACTATAGCAATCAGCCCCAGCATTTT.

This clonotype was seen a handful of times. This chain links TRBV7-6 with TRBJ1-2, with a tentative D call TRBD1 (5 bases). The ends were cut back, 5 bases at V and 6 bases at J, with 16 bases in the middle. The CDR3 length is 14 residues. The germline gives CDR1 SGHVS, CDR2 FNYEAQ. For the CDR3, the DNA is TGTGCCAGCAGCCCAGGGACCCACCCGCATGGCTACACCTTC. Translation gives CASSPGTHPHGYTF.

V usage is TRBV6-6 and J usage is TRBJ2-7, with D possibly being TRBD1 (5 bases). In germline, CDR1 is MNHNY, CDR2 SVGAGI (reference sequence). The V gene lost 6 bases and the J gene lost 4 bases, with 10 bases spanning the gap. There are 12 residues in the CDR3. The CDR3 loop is CASRATEYEQYF. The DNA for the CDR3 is TGTGCCAGCAGGGCGACAGAATACGAGCAGTACTTC.

CDR3 nucleotide sequence: TGTGCCAGCAGCGTAGGGGTTGGAGGGAGGGCGATCAATGAGCAGTTCTTC. It is translated as CASSVGVGGRAINEQFF. The chain links TRBV9 to TRBJ2-1, with 7 positions matching TRBD2. The length of the CDR3 is 17 residues. V gave up 0 bases and J gave up 6 bases; unmatched junction bases: 12. Germline V lookup: CDR1 SGDLS, CDR2 YYNGEE.

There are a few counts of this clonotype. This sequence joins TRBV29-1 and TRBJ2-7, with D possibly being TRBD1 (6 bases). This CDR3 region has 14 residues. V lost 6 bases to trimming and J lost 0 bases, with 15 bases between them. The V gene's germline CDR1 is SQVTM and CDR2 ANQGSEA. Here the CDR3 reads CSVARDRSSYEQYF. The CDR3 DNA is TGCAGCGTCGCCCGAGACAGGAGCTCCTACGAGCAGTACTTC.

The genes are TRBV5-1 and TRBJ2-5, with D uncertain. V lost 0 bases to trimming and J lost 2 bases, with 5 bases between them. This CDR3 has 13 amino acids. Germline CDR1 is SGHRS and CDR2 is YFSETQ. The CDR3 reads CASSLGLQETQYF. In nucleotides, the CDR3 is TGCGCCAGCAGCTTGGGACTTCAAGAGACCCAGTACTTC.

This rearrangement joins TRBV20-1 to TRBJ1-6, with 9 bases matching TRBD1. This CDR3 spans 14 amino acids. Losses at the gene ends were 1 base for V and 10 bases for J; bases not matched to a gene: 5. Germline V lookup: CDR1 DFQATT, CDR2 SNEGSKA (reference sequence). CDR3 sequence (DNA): TGCAGTGCTAGAGCCCGGGACAGGGCCTCACCCCTCCACTTT. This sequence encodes CSARARDRASPLHF.

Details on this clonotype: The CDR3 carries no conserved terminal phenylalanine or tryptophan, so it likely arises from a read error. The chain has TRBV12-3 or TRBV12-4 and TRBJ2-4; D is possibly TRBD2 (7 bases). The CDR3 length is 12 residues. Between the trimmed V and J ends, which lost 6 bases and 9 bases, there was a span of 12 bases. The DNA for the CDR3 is TGTGCCAGCAGGCCGGGGGGCAGCATTCAGTACTGC. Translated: CASRPGGSIQYC.

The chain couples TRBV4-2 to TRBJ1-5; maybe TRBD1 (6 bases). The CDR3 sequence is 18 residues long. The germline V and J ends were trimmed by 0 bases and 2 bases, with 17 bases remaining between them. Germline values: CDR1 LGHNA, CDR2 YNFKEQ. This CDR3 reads CASSQDWGRGRGNQPQHF. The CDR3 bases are TGTGCCAGCAGCCAAGATTGGGGCAGGGGCCGGGGCAATCAGCCCCAGCATTTT.

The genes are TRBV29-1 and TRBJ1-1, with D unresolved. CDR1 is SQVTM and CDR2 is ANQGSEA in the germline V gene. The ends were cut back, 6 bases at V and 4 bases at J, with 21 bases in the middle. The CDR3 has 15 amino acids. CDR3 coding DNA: TGCAGCGTCCCCGTGAGAGGGAAATCTTCCACTGAAGCTTTCTTT. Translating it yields CSVPVRGKSSTEAFF.

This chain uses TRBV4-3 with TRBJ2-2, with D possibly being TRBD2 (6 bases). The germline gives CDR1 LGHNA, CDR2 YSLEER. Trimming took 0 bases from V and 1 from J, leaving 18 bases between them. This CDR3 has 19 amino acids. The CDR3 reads CASSQETVGGTGNTGELFF. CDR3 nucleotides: TGCGCCAGCAGCCAAGAGACGGTTGGCGGGACGGGGAACACCGGGGAGCTGTTTTTT.

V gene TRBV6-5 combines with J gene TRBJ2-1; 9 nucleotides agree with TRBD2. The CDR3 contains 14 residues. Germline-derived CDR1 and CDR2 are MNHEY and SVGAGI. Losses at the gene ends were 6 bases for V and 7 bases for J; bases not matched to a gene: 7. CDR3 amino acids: CASRRKREANEQFF. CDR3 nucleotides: TGTGCCAGCAGGAGGAAGCGGGAGGCGAATGAGCAGTTCTTC.

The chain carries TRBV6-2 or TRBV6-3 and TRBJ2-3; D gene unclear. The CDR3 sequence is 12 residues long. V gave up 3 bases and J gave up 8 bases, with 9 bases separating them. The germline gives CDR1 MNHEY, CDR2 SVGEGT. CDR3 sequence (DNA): TGTGCCAGCAGTTATCACCTTGGTACGCAGTATTTT. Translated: CASSYHLGTQYF.

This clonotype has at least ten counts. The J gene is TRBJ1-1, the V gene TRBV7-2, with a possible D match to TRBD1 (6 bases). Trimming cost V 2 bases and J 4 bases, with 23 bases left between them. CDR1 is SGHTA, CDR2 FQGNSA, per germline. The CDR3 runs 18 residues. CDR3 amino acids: CASSLPRGRYRVVTEAFF. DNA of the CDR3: TGTGCCAGCAGCTTACCGAGGGGGAGGTACAGGGTGGTCACTGAAGCTTTCTTT.

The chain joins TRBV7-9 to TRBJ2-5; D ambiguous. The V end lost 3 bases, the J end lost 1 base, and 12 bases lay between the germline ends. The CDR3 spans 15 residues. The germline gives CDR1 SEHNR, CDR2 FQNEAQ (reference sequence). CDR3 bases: TGTGCCAGCAGCTTGGCGCGACCGATCCAAGAGACCCAGTACTTC. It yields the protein CASSLARPIQETQYF.

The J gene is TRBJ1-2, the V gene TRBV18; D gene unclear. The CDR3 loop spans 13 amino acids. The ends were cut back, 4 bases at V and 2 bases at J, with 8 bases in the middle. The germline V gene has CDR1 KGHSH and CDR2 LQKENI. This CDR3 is CASSLGQNYGYTF. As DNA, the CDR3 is TGTGCCAGCTCACTCGGGCAGAACTATGGCTACACCTTC.

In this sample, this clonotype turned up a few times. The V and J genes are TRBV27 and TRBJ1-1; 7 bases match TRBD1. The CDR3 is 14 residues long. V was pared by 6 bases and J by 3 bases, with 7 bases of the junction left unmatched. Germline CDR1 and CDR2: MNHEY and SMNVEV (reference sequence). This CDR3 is CASSRRGADTEAFF. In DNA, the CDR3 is TGTGCCAGCAGCCGCAGGGGGGCGGACACTGAAGCTTTCTTT.

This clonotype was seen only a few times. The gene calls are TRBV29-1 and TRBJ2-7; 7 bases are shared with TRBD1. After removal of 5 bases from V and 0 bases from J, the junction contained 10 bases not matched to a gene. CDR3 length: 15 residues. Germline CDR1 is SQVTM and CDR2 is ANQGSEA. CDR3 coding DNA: TGCAGCGTTTGCCCCGGGGACAGAAACTCCTACGAGCAGTACTTC. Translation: CSVCPGDRNSYEQYF.

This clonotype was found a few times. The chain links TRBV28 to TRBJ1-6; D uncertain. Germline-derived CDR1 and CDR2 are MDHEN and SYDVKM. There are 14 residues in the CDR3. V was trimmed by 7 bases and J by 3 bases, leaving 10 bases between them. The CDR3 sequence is CASTPNFYNSPLHF. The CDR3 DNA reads TGTGCCAGCACCCCAAACTTCTATAATTCACCCCTCCACTTT.

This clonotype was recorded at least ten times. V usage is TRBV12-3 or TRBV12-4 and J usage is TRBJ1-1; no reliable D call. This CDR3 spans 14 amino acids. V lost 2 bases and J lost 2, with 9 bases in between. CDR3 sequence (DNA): TGTGCCAGCAGTTTACAGAATGTAAACACTGAAGCTTTCTTT. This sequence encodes CASSLQNVNTEAFF.

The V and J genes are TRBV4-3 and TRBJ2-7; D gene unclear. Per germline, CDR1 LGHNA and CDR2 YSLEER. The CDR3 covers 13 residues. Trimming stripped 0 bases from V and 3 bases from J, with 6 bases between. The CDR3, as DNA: TGCGCCAGCAGCCAAGATTCGGGCTACGAGCAGTACTTC. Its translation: CASSQDSGYEQYF.